This TCR beta chain is drawn from a study of spatial heterogeneity in lung cancer. MiXCR, run by TCRdb on the 5' RACE reads, gives a single entry per CDR3 protein. The sample consists of over 95,000 distinct CDR3 sequences, under 14% of them appearing once. Per germline, CDR1 LGHDT and CDR2 YNNKEL (reference sequence). The CDR3 spans 14 residues. The V and J ends lost 8 bases and 4 bases respectively, with 14 bases between them. Study conclusions and caveats: Ubiquitous, expanded tumor-derived TCRs were more frequently observed in blood at resection than at follow-up.

The time point here: blood at routine non-recurrence follow-up after resection. Regarding this clonotype: No antigen is known for it.

This specimen consisted of PBMCs, obtained at follow-up. This chain joins TRBV3-1 and TRBJ1-4; a weak D match, TRBD1 (5 bases). The receptor comes from a female donor with early-stage non-small cell lung cancer. The CDR3 spells CASSTGTYNEKLFF. In DNA, the CDR3 is TGTGCCAGCTCCACCGGGACTTATAATGAAAAACTGTTTTTT.